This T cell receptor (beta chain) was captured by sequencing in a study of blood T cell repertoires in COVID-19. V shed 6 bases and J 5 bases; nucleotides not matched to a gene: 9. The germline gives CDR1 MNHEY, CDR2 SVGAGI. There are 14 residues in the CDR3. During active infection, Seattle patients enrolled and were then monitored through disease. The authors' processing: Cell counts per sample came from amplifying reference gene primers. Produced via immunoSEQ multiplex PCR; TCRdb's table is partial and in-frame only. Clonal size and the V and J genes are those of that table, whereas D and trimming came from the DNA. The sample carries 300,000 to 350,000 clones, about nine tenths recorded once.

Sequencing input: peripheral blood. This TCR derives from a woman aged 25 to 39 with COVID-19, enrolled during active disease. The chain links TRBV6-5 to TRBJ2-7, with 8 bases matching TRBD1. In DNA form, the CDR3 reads TGTGCCAGCAGACTGGGACAGGCCCACGACGAGCAGTACTTC. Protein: CASRLGQAHDEQYF.